This is a list of T cell receptor beta chains from one sample in a study of naive and memory T cell subsets. TCRdb re-called the UMI-ligation and nested PCR reads through MiXCR, storing one row per CDR3 protein. The sample records 85,000 or so distinct CDR3 sequences, about 8.2% being singletons. Material for sequencing was naive CD8+ T cells from blood. These TCRs come from a human donor in good health. Both conserved end residues are trimmed from each CDR3.

TRBJ2-5	11	TRBV6-2/TRBV6-3	ASSYLYRETQY
TRBJ2-7	10	TRBV12-3/TRBV12-4	ASSLSGPEQY
TRBJ2-5	9	TRBV20-1	SAREIETQY
TRBJ2-1	11	TRBV11-2	ASSLGGGPGYF
TRBJ2-4	14	TRBV7-9	ASSLGLAEGRDIQY
TRBJ2-7	12	TRBV27	ASSLTGFLYEQY
TRBJ2-1	15	TRBV28	ASSLWTSGTSADEQF
TRBJ2-4	12	TRBV29-1	SVVASLAKNIQY
TRBJ2-5	12	TRBV19	ASTAGTGPSTQY
TRBJ2-1	12	TRBV30	AWSIASGSVEQF
TRBJ2-7	11	TRBV12-3/TRBV12-4	ASRRTDNYEQY
TRBJ2-1	13	TRBV20-1	SVGGEAGGWSEQF
TRBJ2-5	13	TRBV12-3/TRBV12-4	ASSPSHGLQETQY
TRBJ2-7	12	TRBV12-3/TRBV12-4	ASSSRDNSYEQY